One sample yielded the 27 T cell receptor beta chains listed below, sequenced in a study of blood T cell dynamics during melanoma immunotherapy. Sequencing was performed with immunoSEQ multiplex PCR; in TCRdb, only in-frame clones are kept and a portion is missing. The data show around 10,000 clones, approximately 86% seen once. Time point of the sample: pre-treatment baseline. Sequencing used blood, obtained from a patient treated with checkpoint blockade. The receptor source for this set is a human donor with melanoma.

V usage is TRBV5-6 and J usage is TRBJ1-5, with 9 bases identical to TRBD1. Germline values: CDR1 SGHDT, CDR2 YYEEEE. The V segment lost 3 bases and the J segment 6 bases; nucleotides outside the gene matches: 10. This CDR3 is 16 amino acids long. DNA of the CDR3: TGTGCCAGCAGCTCGTGGACAGGGGTCTTCCCTCAGCCCCAGCATTTT. Encoded protein: CASSSWTGVFPQPQHF.

The chain couples TRBV9 to TRBJ1-6; tentatively, D is TRBD1 (5 bases). The CDR3 is 15 amino acids. V was trimmed by 7 bases and J by 7 bases, leaving 18 bases between them. Germline V gene sequence: CDR1 SGDLS, CDR2 YYNGEE. The CDR3, as DNA: TGTGCCAGCTCGAATGCTGCGACAGCAAATTCACCCCTCCACTTT. Translation gives CASSNAATANSPLHF.

The chain joins TRBV6-1 to TRBJ2-7; TRBD2 agrees at 9 bases. CDR3 length: 16 residues. Germline V gene sequence: CDR1 MNHNS, CDR2 SASEGT. V lost 4 bases and J lost 2; bases outside the gene matches: 9. The CDR3 spells CASSVPLAGYAYEQYF. CDR3 DNA: TGTGCCAGCAGTGTCCCTCTAGCGGGGTACGCCTACGAGCAGTACTTC.

This clone appeared a single time. The chain links TRBV5-4 to TRBJ2-5, with 12 bases that match TRBD2. V gave up 0 bases and J gave up 4 bases; unmatched junction bases: 10. Germline V gene sequence: CDR1 SGHNT, CDR2 YYREEE (reference sequence). The CDR3 is 18 residues long. Here the CDR3 DNA reads TGTGCCAGCAGCTTGGCCGTAGGTCTAGCGGGGGGGGGAGAGACCCAGTACTTC. The encoded protein is CASSLAVGLAGGGETQYF.

This rearrangement joins TRBV7-3 to TRBJ2-3; weak D call: TRBD2 (5 bases). Looked up from germline, CDR1 is SGHTA and CDR2 is FQGTGA. The CDR3 is 14 amino acids. The ends were cut back, 4 bases at V and 4 bases at J, with 12 bases in the middle. The CDR3: CASSSLGSADTQYF. CDR3 sequence (DNA): TGTGCCAGCAGCTCGTTAGGGAGCGCAGATACGCAGTATTTT.

This chain uses TRBV19 with TRBJ1-1; D gene uncertain. The ends were cut back, 5 bases at V and 1 base at J, with 11 bases in the middle. Germline V gives CDR1 LNHDA, CDR2 SQIVND (reference sequence). This CDR3 spans 14 amino acids. CDR3 amino acids: CASSQKFKNTEAFF. The CDR3 region has the DNA TGTGCCAGTAGTCAGAAATTTAAGAACACTGAAGCTTTCTTT.

This rearrangement joins TRBV7-9 to TRBJ2-1; no definite D call. From germline, CDR1 is SEHNR and CDR2 FQNEAQ (reference sequence). V lost 5 bases and J 5 bases, leaving 7 bases between the germline ends. The CDR3 has 12 amino acids. CDR3 nucleotide sequence: TGTGCCAGCAGCCTGGTGGACAATGAGCAGTTCTTC. This gives the protein CASSLVDNEQFF.

J is TRBJ2-1 and V is TRBV6-5, with 12 bases matching TRBD2. From germline, CDR1 is MNHEY and CDR2 SVGAGI. The CDR3 length is 15 residues. Trimming cost V 5 bases and J 5 bases; bases outside gene matches: 4. CDR3 region: CASSPGLAGNNEQFF. In nucleotides, the CDR3 is TGTGCCAGCAGTCCCGGACTAGCGGGGAACAATGAGCAGTTCTTC.

The rearrangement links TRBV2 to TRBJ1-1; D not resolved. The V end was cut by 2 bases, the J end by 5 bases, with 3 bases between. The CDR3 is made up of 11 amino acids. CDR1 and CDR2 from the germline V gene are SNHLY and FYNNEI. The CDR3 region has the DNA TGTGCCAGCAGTGAACGGACTGAAGCTTTCTTT. It codes for CASSERTEAFF.

This chain uses TRBV6-5 with TRBJ1-4; D uncertain. The CDR3 has 16 residues. Germline assignment: CDR1 MNHEY and CDR2 SVGAGI. The V end was cut by 0 bases, the J end by 4 bases, with 12 bases between. CDR3 sequence reads: CASSYSGGKRNEKLFF. The CDR3 DNA reads as TGTGCCAGCAGTTACTCTGGCGGGAAGCGTAATGAAAAACTGTTTTTT.

This chain links TRBV18 with TRBJ2-7, with D unclear. V lost 2 bases and J lost 1, with 9 bases in between. Per the germline V gene, CDR1 is KGHSH and CDR2 is LQKENI. The CDR3 consists of 14 residues. The CDR3 region is CASSPVAGSYEQYF. Written as DNA, the CDR3 is TGTGCCAGCTCACCAGTCGCCGGGTCCTACGAGCAGTACTTC. The entire variable domain, with the rest obtained from reference TRBV18 and TRBJ2-7, is as follows: NAGVMQNPRHLVRRRGQEARLRCSPMKGHSHVYWYRQLPEEGLKFMVYLQKENIIDESGMPKERFSAEFPKEGPSILRIQQVVRGDSAAYFCASSPVAGSYEQYFGPGTRLTVT.

J is TRBJ2-3 and V is TRBV6-4; 10 bases fit TRBD2. CDR3 length equals 15 residues. Germline CDR1 is MRHNA and CDR2 is SNTAGT. V was pared by 5 bases and J by 0 bases, with 2 bases of the junction left unmatched. The CDR3 DNA is TGTGCCAGCAGTAGCGGGGGGGCTAGCACAGATACGCAGTATTTT. It codes for CASSSGGASTDTQYF.

V is TRBV5-4 and J is TRBJ2-4; D possibly matches TRBD1 or TRBD2 (5 bases each). The CDR3 has 16 residues. The V end was cut by 3 bases, the J end by 6 bases, with 19 bases between. The germline CDR1 and CDR2 sequences are SGHNT and YYREEE (reference sequence). CDR3 in amino acids: CASSSRSLERGNIQYF. The CDR3 region has the DNA TGTGCCAGCAGCTCTCGGTCGCTCGAGAGGGGAAACATTCAGTACTTC.

This chain joins TRBV18 and TRBJ2-7, with D tentatively TRBD1 (6 bases). V lost 2 bases, J lost 2 bases, and 10 bases lay in between. CDR3 size: 14 residues. Per the germline V gene, CDR1 is KGHSH and CDR2 is LQKENI. This CDR3 reads CASSPTTGPYEQYF. In DNA form, the CDR3 reads TGTGCCAGCTCACCAACGACAGGCCCCTACGAGCAGTACTTC.

The J gene is TRBJ2-7, the V gene TRBV11-1; D might be TRBD1 (6 bases). Germline V lookup: CDR1 SGHAT, CDR2 FQDESV (reference sequence). There are 15 residues in the CDR3. V was shortened by 3 bases and J by 1 base, with 13 bases between the two germline ends. The DNA of the CDR3 is TGTGCCAGCAGCTTTCAGACAGGTGGGTCCTACGAGCAGTACTTC. Protein: CASSFQTGGSYEQYF. Variable domain in full (rest from reference TRBV11-1 and TRBJ2-7): EAEVAQSPRYKITEKSQAVAFWCDPISGHATLYWYRQILGQGPELLVQFQDESVVDDSQLPKDRFSAERLKGVDSTLKIQPAELGDSAMYLCASSFQTGGSYEQYFGPGTRLTVT.

This clone was seen a handful of times. The V call is TRBV7-3, the J call TRBJ1-1; maybe TRBD1 (6 bases). There are 13 residues in the CDR3. Deletions cut 5 bases from V and 7 bases from J, with 14 bases between. The germline CDR1 and CDR2 sequences are SGHTA and FQGTGA. CDR3: CASSRTGSYEAFF. CDR3 DNA sequence: TGTGCCAGCAGCCGTACAGGGTCGTATGAAGCTTTCTTT.

This sequence joins TRBV7-9 and TRBJ2-7, with TRBD1 as a possible D gene (6 bases). Germline CDR1 is SEHNR and CDR2 is FQNEAQ (reference sequence). Trimming removed 6 bases from V and 7 bases from J, with 16 bases in between. The CDR3 is 13 amino acids. The CDR3 region has the DNA TGTGCCAGCAGTTCCCGGGACACCGTAGAGCAGTACTTC. Its translation: CASSSRDTVEQYF.

This clone was seen more than once but under ten times. The chain carries TRBV5-5 and TRBJ1-4; possible D gene TRBD1, 6 bases. Germline V gene sequence: CDR1 SGHKS, CDR2 YYEKEE (reference sequence). Between the trimmed V and J ends, which lost 4 bases and 0 bases, there was a span of 16 bases. The CDR3 is 17 residues long. For the CDR3, the DNA is TGTGCCAGCAGCGAGGGGGGAGGAGGTGCAACTAATGAAAAACTGTTTTTT. Its translation: CASSEGGGGATNEKLFF.

This chain links TRBV28 with TRBJ1-1, with 8 bases that match TRBD1. This CDR3 contains 15 residues. The J segment lost 1 base and the V segment lost 5 bases, leaving 6 bases of the junction unmatched. CDR1 and CDR2 from the germline V gene are MDHEN and SYDVKM. In DNA form, the CDR3 reads TGTGCCAGCAGTCCACAGGGGGGGTGGAACACTGAAGCTTTCTTT. Translated: CASSPQGGWNTEAFF.

CDR3 in amino acids: CASSSRDFFGGELFF. CDR3 in DNA: TGTGCCAGCAGCTCCCGGGACTTTTTCGGCGGGGAGCTGTTTTTT. This rearrangement joins TRBV11-3 to TRBJ2-2, with D possibly matching TRBD2 (6 bases). V lost 4 bases and J 7 bases, leaving 16 bases between the germline ends. CDR1 is SGHNT and CDR2 is YENEEA in the germline V gene. The CDR3 loop spans 15 amino acids.

On this clone itself: One end of the junction varies from germline; a read error may be responsible. The chain combines TRBV7-2 with TRBJ2-6, with D tentatively TRBD1 (5 bases). CDR3 size: 16 residues. Germline lookup yields CDR1 SGHTA and CDR2 FQGNSA. CDR3 DNA sequence: TGTGCCAGCAGCCTTAGTGGCGGTGCTGGGGCCGACGTCCTGACTTTC. Residues: CASSLSGGAGADVLTF.

Remarks on this clone: At one of its ends the junction is not consistent with the germline gene, which may arise from a read error. The identical CDR3 is also encoded by other nucleotide sequences in the sample. The V gene is TRBV5-1, the J gene TRBJ1-1; no clear D. This CDR3 comprises 12 residues. The germline CDR1 and CDR2 sequences are SGHRS and YFSETQ. The CDR3 is CASSFPGAEAFF. CDR3 sequence (DNA): TGCGCCAGCAGTTTTCCCGGTGCTGAAGCCTTCTTT.

This chain uses TRBV6-5 with TRBJ2-3; 9 bases match TRBD2. The J segment lost 4 bases and the V segment lost 1 base, leaving 3 bases of the junction unmatched. Germline V lookup: CDR1 MNHEY, CDR2 SVGAGI. This CDR3 is built from 15 residues. The CDR3 reads CASSYFSGGPDTQYF. For the CDR3, the DNA is TGTGCCAGCAGTTACTTTAGCGGGGGCCCAGATACGCAGTATTTT.

V is TRBV27 and J is TRBJ2-6, with D hard to call. V dropped 4 bases and J dropped 6 bases, with 13 bases sitting between them. Germline V gene data show CDR1 as MNHEY and CDR2 as SMNVEV (reference sequence). There are 15 residues in the CDR3. CDR3 sequence: CASSSSIPTANVLTF. The CDR3 DNA is TGTGCCAGCAGTTCCTCTATACCAACGGCCAACGTCCTGACTTTC.

V is TRBV6-4 and J is TRBJ2-2, with D perhaps TRBD2 (7 bases). Trimming left V 7 bases short and J 7 bases short, with 19 bases between. The CDR3 runs to 15 residues. CDR1 is MRHNA and CDR2 is SNTAGT in the germline V gene. CDR3 region: CASTPLAGAGGELFF. The CDR3, as DNA: TGTGCCAGCACTCCCCTGGCGGGGGCTGGCGGGGAGCTGTTTTTT.

The chain joins TRBV4-1 to TRBJ1-1; D is unclear. Germline lookup yields CDR1 MGHRA and CDR2 YSYEKL. The CDR3 runs to 13 residues. Trimming left V 0 bases short and J 8 bases short, with 10 bases between. CDR3 nucleotide sequence: TGCGCCAGCAGCCAAGATCTGGTTCTCGAAGCTTTCTTT. Protein product: CASSQDLVLEAFF.

This clone was picked up a small number of times. This rearrangement joins TRBV7-9 to TRBJ1-1; D not certain. Trimming shortened V by 1 base and J by 7 bases, and 7 bases separated the two germline ends. CDR1 and CDR2 (germline): SEHNR, FQNEAQ (reference sequence). The CDR3 runs 12 residues. In nucleotides, the CDR3 is TGTGCCAGCAGCTTAGAGCAAGTTGAAGCTTTCTTT. Translation gives CASSLEQVEAFF.